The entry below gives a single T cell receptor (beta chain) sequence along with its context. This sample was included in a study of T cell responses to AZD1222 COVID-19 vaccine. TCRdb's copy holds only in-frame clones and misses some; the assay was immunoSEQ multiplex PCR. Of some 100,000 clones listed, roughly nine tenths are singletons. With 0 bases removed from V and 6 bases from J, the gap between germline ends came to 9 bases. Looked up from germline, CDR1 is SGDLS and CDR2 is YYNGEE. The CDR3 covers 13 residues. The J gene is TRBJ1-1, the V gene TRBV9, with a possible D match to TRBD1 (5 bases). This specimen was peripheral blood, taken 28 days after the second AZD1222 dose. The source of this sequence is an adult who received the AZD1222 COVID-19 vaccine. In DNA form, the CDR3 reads TGTGCCAGCAGCGTAGACAGGAGTGCTGAAGCTTTCTTT. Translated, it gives CASSVDRSAEAFF.